The 26 T cell receptor beta chains below were found in one sample sequenced in a study of T cell changes during pregnancy in multiple sclerosis. Generated by immunoSEQ multiplex PCR, the TCRdb table keeps only in-frame clones and is missing some. Seen here are roughly 49,000 clones, around 95% observed once, and the top ten hold over 4.5%. The material sequenced was CD8+ T cells from peripheral blood mononuclear cells, taken in the first trimester of pregnancy. Every receptor here comes from a female donor with multiple sclerosis, enrolled in a pregnancy study.

The CDR3 protein is CASRRGRFADTQYF. The CDR3 DNA reads as TGTGCAAGTCGCCGAGGGAGGTTCGCAGATACGCAGTATTTT. This chain links TRBV12-2 with TRBJ2-3; the table names TRBD2, a call not compared with the DNA. TRBV12-2 is termed a pseudogene. The CDR3 runs 14 residues.

The CDR3 DNA is TGTGCCAGCAGTGTTACAGGGGGATGGAATTTTGACGACAACACTGAAGCTTTCTTT. Encoded protein: CASSVTGGWNFDDNTEAFF. The chain is built from TRBV6-1 and TRBJ1-1; TRBD1 matches 8 bases. CDR3 length: 19 residues. Per germline, CDR1 MNHNS and CDR2 SASEGT. With V trimmed by 4 bases and J by 2 bases, 18 bases remained unmatched.

The gene calls are TRBV7-8 and TRBJ1-5; D possibly corresponds to TRBD1 (5 bases). The CDR3 is 15 amino acids. Germline loops: CDR1 SGHVS, CDR2 FQNEAQ. V was clipped by 4 bases and J by 0 bases, with 10 bases between them. CDR3 sequence reads: CASSWVDSSNQPQHF. CDR3 nucleotide sequence: TGTGCCAGCAGCTGGGTCGACAGTAGCAATCAGCCCCAGCATTTT.

This clone appeared a single time. The chain's CDR3 is CASSLRRDSYNEQFF. CDR3 DNA: TGTGCCAGCAGCTTGAGGCGGGACTCCTACAATGAGCAGTTCTTC. The chain has TRBV5-5 and TRBJ2-1; maybe TRBD2 (6 bases). The germline V and J ends were trimmed by 1 base and 0 bases, with 8 bases remaining between them. The CDR3 sequence is 15 residues long. Germline CDR1 is SGHKS and CDR2 is YYEKEE (reference sequence).

This chain connects TRBV7-2 to TRBJ2-7, with 11 bases fitting TRBD2. The trim removed 2 bases at V and 4 bases at J, leaving 7 bases unmatched. Germline CDR1 and CDR2: SGHTA and FQGNSA. The CDR3 covers 16 residues. The CDR3, as DNA: TGTGCCAGCAGCTTAACTAGCGGGGGAGGGTTTTACGAGCAGTACTTC. This gives the protein CASSLTSGGGFYEQYF.

The chain recombines TRBV5-6 with TRBJ1-2; D not resolved. CDR1 is SGHDT and CDR2 is YYEEEE in the germline V gene. This CDR3 is 15 amino acids long. Trimming cost V 0 bases and J 4 bases, with 13 bases left between them. Written as DNA, the CDR3 is TGTGCCAGCAGCTTGGCACAGAGTCGGTCCTATGGCTACACCTTC. This gives the protein CASSLAQSRSYGYTF.

The CDR3 protein is CASSLAFREDGYTF. The CDR3 DNA reads TGCGCCAGCAGCTTGGCCTTCAGGGAAGATGGCTACACCTTC. The V gene is TRBV5-1, the J gene TRBJ1-2, with D possibly being TRBD1 (5 bases). The V and J ends lost 0 bases and 6 bases respectively, with 12 bases between them. Per the germline V gene, CDR1 is SGHRS and CDR2 is YFSETQ. The CDR3 is 14 amino acids.

V is TRBV2 and J is TRBJ2-7; a weak D match, TRBD2 (5 bases). This CDR3 contains 12 residues. The germline V and J ends were trimmed by 6 bases and 4 bases, with 10 bases remaining between them. Per the germline V gene, CDR1 is SNHLY and CDR2 is FYNNEI. The CDR3 spells CASRDGVYEQYF. CDR3 in DNA: TGTGCCAGCAGGGACGGGGTATACGAGCAGTACTTC.

The J gene is TRBJ1-5, the V gene TRBV19; 7 bases match TRBD1. The trim removed 5 bases at V and 13 bases at J, leaving 17 bases unmatched. Per the germline V gene, CDR1 is LNHDA and CDR2 is SQIVND (reference sequence). This CDR3 has 15 residues. CDR3 residues: CASSPLTGLKVVQHF. The CDR3 nucleotides read TGTGCCAGTAGTCCCTTGACAGGGCTAAAGGTAGTTCAGCATTTT.

V usage is TRBV4-2 and J usage is TRBJ1-1; D may be TRBD1 (6 bases). Germline CDR1 LGHNA, CDR2 YNFKEQ. The CDR3 contains 17 residues. Trimming took 0 bases from V and 4 from J, leaving 18 bases between them. DNA of the CDR3: TGTGCCAGCAGCCAAGATCGGGGGGCGGGATTTACCACTGAAGCTTTCTTT. It yields the protein CASSQDRGAGFTTEAFF.

The chain recombines TRBV7-2 with TRBJ2-3, with D possibly being TRBD2 (6 bases). Germline CDR1 reads SGHTA; CDR2 reads FQGNSA. V was shortened by 3 bases and J by 5 bases, with 21 bases between the two germline ends. The CDR3 is made up of 17 amino acids. The CDR3 spells CASSLSLGWVEGDTQYF. CDR3 nucleotide sequence: TGTGCCAGCAGCTTGAGTCTAGGGTGGGTGGAGGGAGATACGCAGTATTTT.

This clone came up a few times. V and J are TRBV2 and TRBJ2-7, with 8 nucleotides matching TRBD1. This CDR3 contains 11 residues. Per the germline V gene, CDR1 is SNHLY and CDR2 is FYNNEI. V lost 7 bases, J lost 12 bases, and 8 bases stayed unmatched. CDR3 nucleotide sequence: TGTGCCAGCACCCTAGACAGGGGTTGGTACTTC. Protein product: CASTLDRGWYF.

This clone was seen only once. J is TRBJ2-7 and V is TRBV11-2, with 7 bases that match TRBD2. V shed 5 bases and J 1 base; nucleotides not matched to a gene: 8. CDR1 is SGHAT and CDR2 is FQNNGV in the germline V gene. There are 15 residues in the CDR3. CDR3 DNA sequence: TGTGCCAGCAGCCCGGGGGACTACATTTCCTACGAGCAGTACTTC. Its translation: CASSPGDYISYEQYF.

The V and J genes are TRBV6-1 and TRBJ2-7; perhaps TRBD1 as D (5 bases). CDR3 size: 18 residues. CDR1 is MNHNS, CDR2 SASEGT, per germline. Trimming stripped 0 bases from V and 5 bases from J, with 23 bases between. In DNA, the CDR3 is TGTGCCAGCAGTGAAGCGCCCCAAGTATTCAGGGATGCTCACGAGCAGTACTTC. Encoded protein: CASSEAPQVFRDAHEQYF.

This clone occurred once. The chain has TRBV6-5 and TRBJ2-7; TRBD2 matches at 8 bases. CDR1 MNHEY and CDR2 SVGAGI come from the germline V gene. V dropped 5 bases and J dropped 3; count of bases not matched to a gene: 6. The CDR3 covers 14 residues. The CDR3 loop reads CASSAGGAFYEQYF. The CDR3 DNA is TGTGCCAGCAGTGCGGGGGGCGCGTTCTACGAGCAGTACTTC.

This chain joins TRBV5-6 and TRBJ2-2; TRBD1 aligns across 7 bases. J gave up 4 bases and V 5 bases, and 5 bases lay outside the gene matches. The CDR3 contains 14 residues. CDR1 is SGHDT, CDR2 YYEEEE, per germline. DNA of the CDR3: TGTGCCAGCAGTGAGACAGGGCCCACCGGGGAGCTGTTTTTT. Encoded protein: CASSETGPTGELFF.

The chain has TRBV10-1 and TRBJ2-1; 7 bases line up with TRBD1. CDR3 length: 16 amino acids. Trimming took 5 bases from V and 6 from J; bases not matched to a gene: 13. The germline V gene encodes CDR1 WNHNN and CDR2 SYGVQD (reference sequence). This CDR3 is CASSKRGDSRLNEQFF. Written as DNA, the CDR3 is TGCGCCAGCAGTAAGAGAGGGGACAGCCGACTCAATGAGCAGTTCTTC.

V usage is TRBV5-1 and J usage is TRBJ2-1, with TRBD2 identical over 10 bases. Germline lookup yields CDR1 SGHRS and CDR2 YFSETQ. Trimming removed 0 bases from V and 5 bases from J; junction bases left unmatched: 2. The CDR3 contains 15 residues. CDR3 sequence: CASSLVGTSDNEQFF. CDR3 coding DNA: TGCGCCAGCAGCTTGGTGGGGACTAGCGACAATGAGCAGTTCTTC.

CDR3 in DNA: TGCGCCAGCAGCCCAGGGACAGGCTATGGCTACACCTTC. Protein product: CASSPGTGYGYTF. This chain joins TRBV5-1 and TRBJ1-2; TRBD1 agrees at 8 bases. The CDR3 has 13 residues. The V gene end was trimmed by 4 bases and the J gene end by 4 bases; junction bases not matched to a gene: 3. Germline-derived CDR1 and CDR2 are SGHRS and YFSETQ. Complete variable domain (other parts from reference TRBV5-1 and TRBJ1-2): KAGVTQTPRYLIKTRGQQVTLSCSPISGHRSVSWYQQTPGQGLQFLFEYFSETQRNKGNFPGRFSGRQFSNSRSEMNVSTLELGDSALYLCASSPGTGYGYTFGSGTRLTVV.

The CDR3 is CASSLAPDRVSPYEQYF. The CDR3 region has the DNA TGCGCCAGCAGCTTGGCCCCTGACAGGGTGTCCCCATACGAGCAGTACTTC. V is TRBV5-1 and J is TRBJ2-7; 7 bases fit TRBD1. The germline V gene encodes CDR1 SGHRS and CDR2 YFSETQ. This CDR3 has 17 residues. The V gene end was trimmed by 0 bases and the J gene end by 4 bases; junction bases not matched to a gene: 13. The entire variable domain, with the rest obtained from reference TRBV5-1 and TRBJ2-7, is as follows: KAGVTQTPRYLIKTRGQQVTLSCSPISGHRSVSWYQQTPGQGLQFLFEYFSETQRNKGNFPGRFSGRQFSNSRSEMNVSTLELGDSALYLCASSLAPDRVSPYEQYFGPGTRLTVT.

The genes are TRBV11-2 and TRBJ2-7; TRBD2 matches at 10 bases. The CDR3 extends over 19 amino acids. V was clipped by 5 bases and J by 3 bases; unmatched bases: 19. Germline V gene sequence: CDR1 SGHAT, CDR2 FQNNGV. CDR3 amino acids: CASSAESGGVLAGIYEQYF. CDR3 in DNA: TGTGCCAGCAGCGCCGAGTCCGGCGGGGTACTAGCGGGAATCTACGAGCAGTACTTC.

The chain combines TRBV27 with TRBJ2-1; TRBD2 agrees at 7 bases. In germline, CDR1 is MNHEY, CDR2 SMNVEV (reference sequence). V gave up 5 bases and J gave up 1 base; unmatched junction bases: 5. The CDR3 is made up of 15 amino acids. The CDR3: CASSNSGISYNEQFF. The CDR3 region has the DNA TGTGCCAGCAGTAACAGCGGGATTTCCTACAATGAGCAGTTCTTC.

The chain combines TRBV14 with TRBJ1-2; 8 bases align to TRBD1. The V gene's germline CDR1 is SGHDN and CDR2 FVKESK. The CDR3 is 15 residues long. V lost 0 bases to trimming and J lost 4 bases; unmatched junction nucleotides: 4. CDR3 sequence reads: CASSQDRGPSYGYTF. The CDR3 DNA reads as TGTGCCAGCAGCCAAGACAGGGGGCCCTCCTATGGCTACACCTTC.

V usage is TRBV25-1 and J usage is TRBJ2-3; D is undetermined. Germline assignment: CDR1 MGHDK and CDR2 SYGVNS. This CDR3 has 15 residues. V shed 4 bases and J shed 2 bases, with 13 bases lying between them. CDR3 DNA sequence: TGTGCCAGCAGTGCGGGTAGGCTCTCCACAGATACGCAGTATTTT. Its translation is CASSAGRLSTDTQYF.

This clone was seen once. This chain links TRBV9 with TRBJ1-4; 10 bases agree with TRBD1. Germline CDR1 and CDR2: SGDLS and YYNGEE. The CDR3 covers 14 residues. With 4 bases clipped from V and 6 bases from J, the junction kept 3 bases outside the gene matches. This chain's CDR3 is CASSRQGADEKLFF. DNA of the CDR3: TGTGCCAGCAGCCGACAGGGGGCAGATGAAAAACTGTTTTTT.

The V and J genes are TRBV30 and TRBJ2-7; no definite D call. The germline V gene encodes CDR1 GTSNPN and CDR2 SVGIG (reference sequence). The CDR3 is made up of 13 amino acids. Trimming removed 0 bases at V and 3 bases at J, with 9 bases between. Here the CDR3 reads CAWSVGSLYEQYF. CDR3 sequence (DNA): TGTGCCTGGAGTGTGGGCAGTCTCTACGAGCAGTACTTC.